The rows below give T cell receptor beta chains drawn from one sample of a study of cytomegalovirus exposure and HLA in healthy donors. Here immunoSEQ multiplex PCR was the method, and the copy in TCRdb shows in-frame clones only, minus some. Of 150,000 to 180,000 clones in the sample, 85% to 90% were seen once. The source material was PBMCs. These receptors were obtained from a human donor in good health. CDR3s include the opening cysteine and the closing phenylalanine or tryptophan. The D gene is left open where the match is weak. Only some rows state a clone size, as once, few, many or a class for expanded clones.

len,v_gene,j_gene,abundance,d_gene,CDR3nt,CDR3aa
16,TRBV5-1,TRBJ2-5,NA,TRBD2,TGCGCCAGCAGCTTGACCTACACAGCGGGGGGGGAGGCCCAGTACTTC,CASSLTYTAGGEAQYF
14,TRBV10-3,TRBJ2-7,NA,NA,TGTGCCATCAGTTTTGGGAGGGGGGCCTACGAGCAGTACTTC,CAISFGRGAYEQYF
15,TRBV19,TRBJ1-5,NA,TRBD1,TGTGCCAGTAGTAGGGAGACAGGGGGCGAACAGCCCCAGCATTTT,CASSRETGGEQPQHF
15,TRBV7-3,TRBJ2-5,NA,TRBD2,TGTGCCAGCAGTAGCGGGACGGGCCCGCAAGAGACCCAGTACTTC,CASSSGTGPQETQYF
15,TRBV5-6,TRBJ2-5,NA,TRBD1,TGTGCCAGCAGCCCTGGACAGGTGGTCAGGAAGACCCAGTACTTC,CASSPGQVVRKTQYF
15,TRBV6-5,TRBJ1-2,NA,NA,TGTGCCAGCAGTTACTATATAGGGGATGGAGGGAGCTACACCTTC,CASSYYIGDGGSYTF
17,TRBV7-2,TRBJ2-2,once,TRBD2,TGTGCCAGCAGCTATCCTCTTTCGGGGGGTGGTGCCGGGGAGCTGTTTTTT,CASSYPLSGGGAGELFF
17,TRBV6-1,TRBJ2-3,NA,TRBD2,TGTGCCAGCAGTGAAAGGTTAGCGGGAGCCGAGACAGATACGCAGTATTTT,CASSERLAGAETDTQYF
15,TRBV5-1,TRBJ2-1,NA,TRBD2,TGCGCCAGCAGCTTGTGGACTAGCGGCGACAATGAGCAGTTCTTC,CASSLWTSGDNEQFF
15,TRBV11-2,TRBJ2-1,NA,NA,TGTGCCAGCAGCTTACTAACGGTTATAGGAGGTGAGCAGTTCTTC,CASSLLTVIGGEQFF
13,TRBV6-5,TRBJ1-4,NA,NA,TGTGCCAGCATGGCCCCAGTTAATGAAAAACTGTTTTTT,CASMAPVNEKLFF
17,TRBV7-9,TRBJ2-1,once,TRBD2,TGTGCCAGCAGCCTCGGTGGGGGACTAGCGAGAGGGAATGAGCAGTTCTTC,CASSLGGGLARGNEQFF
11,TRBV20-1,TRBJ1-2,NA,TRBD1,TGCAGTTCACCAACAGGGGGAGGCTACACCTTC,CSSPTGGGYTF